A single sample is the source of the 10 T cell receptor beta chains below, sequenced in a study of T cells in women clearing cervical HPV infection. Repertoires were generated with immunoSEQ multiplex PCR, while TCRdb's copy carries only in-frame clones and drops some. The sample's table shows roughly 22,000 clones. Sequencing was done on a sample of blood buffy coat. These receptors all come from a woman between 18 and 75 years old with a cervical HPV16 infection that either progressed to CIN3+ or cleared (not recorded which).

With regard to this clone: The CDR3 extends 3 residues past the end of the read, so its final part is completed from the germline J gene. This rearrangement joins TRBV11-2 to TRBJ2-2; the match to TRBD2 covers 7 bases. The CDR3 is 15 amino acids. The V gene end was trimmed by 8 bases and the J gene end by 0 bases; junction bases not matched to a gene: 6. Germline CDR1 reads SGHAT; CDR2 reads FQNNGV. The CDR3 region is CASSVSGTNTGELFF. The sequenced CDR3 bases are TGTGCCAGCTCCGTCAGCGGGACGAACACCGGGGAG.

Remarks on this clone: The CDR3 end lies 3 residues beyond the end of the read and is filled in from the germline J gene. The chain combines TRBV28 with TRBJ2-1; D is possibly TRBD1 (6 bases). V lost 9 bases to trimming and J lost 0 bases, with 9 bases between them. CDR1 and CDR2 (germline): MDHEN, SYDVKM. This CDR3 is 13 amino acids long. CDR3 DNA (partial): TGTGCCAGTCGGACAGACTCCTACAATGAG. It encodes CASRTDSYNE. The entire CDR3 is CASRTDSYNEQFF.

With respect to this clone: Coverage ceases 3 residues before the CDR3 finishes, and the germline J gene fills in the end. The chain couples TRBV30 to TRBJ1-3, with 9 bases identical to TRBD1. Trimming removed 7 bases from V and 0 bases from J; junction bases left unmatched: 4. This CDR3 is built from 14 residues. CDR1 is GTSNPN, CDR2 SVGIG, per germline (reference sequence). CDR3 amino acids: CAYGTGSSGNTIYF. The covered CDR3 bases are TGTGCCTACGGGACAGGGAGCTCTGGAAACACC. Filled out from reference TRBV30 and TRBJ1-3, the complete variable domain reads SQTIHQWPATLVQPVGSPLSLECTVEGTSNPNLYWYRQAAGRGLQLLFYSVGIGQISSEVPQNLSASRPQDRQFILSSKKLLLSDSGFYLCAYGTGSSGNTIYFGEGSWLTVV.

The DNA read from the CDR3 is TGTGCCAGCAGGGCAACGACAGGGACGGAAAACACC. Amino acids: CASRATTGTENT. The complete CDR3 reads CASRATTGTENTIYF. The chain recombines TRBV7-9 with TRBJ1-3, with 7 bases identical to TRBD1. The read halts 3 residues ahead of the CDR3 end, with the missing end drawn from the germline J gene. Germline-derived CDR1 and CDR2 are SEHNR and FQNEAQ (reference sequence). Trimming removed 6 bases from V and 6 bases from J; junction bases left unmatched: 11. CDR3 length equals 15 residues.

As to this clone: The read ends 3 residues shy of where the CDR3 ends; the end is completed using the germline J gene. The chain is built from TRBV20-1 and TRBJ2-7, with D perhaps TRBD1 (6 bases). This CDR3 region has 14 residues. CDR1 and CDR2 from the germline V gene are DFQATT and SNEGSKA (reference sequence). V was clipped by 5 bases and J by 0 bases, with 14 bases between them. CDR3 residues: CSALRTASSYEQYF. CDR3 DNA (partial): TGCAGTGCTCTCCGGACAGCTAGCTCCTACGAG.

Comments on this clone: Read sequence stops 3 residues before the CDR3 end, and the germline J gene provides the missing end. This rearrangement joins TRBV6-2 or TRBV6-3 to TRBJ1-1; D is undetermined. The CDR3 has 14 residues. CDR1 and CDR2 from the germline V gene are MNHEY and SVGEGT. Trimming took off 2 bases at V and 1 base at J, with 8 bases between the two ends. CDR3 residues: CASSYADTNTEAFF. The sequenced part of the CDR3 DNA is TGTGCCAGCAGTTACGCCGACACGAACACTGAA.

As concerns this clone: The CDR3 end is not reached by the read, which stops 3 residues before it; the germline J gene fills it in. V and J are TRBV29-1 and TRBJ1-3; the D gene is possibly TRBD1 (5 bases). Germline loops: CDR1 SQVTM, CDR2 ANQGSEA. V shed 7 bases and J shed 1 base, with 8 bases lying between them. CDR3 size: 12 residues. CDR3 bases read: TGCAGCGCCAGGGAATCTGGAAACACC. It encodes CSARESGNT. The CDR3 in full is CSARESGNTIYF.

On this clone itself: The missing CDR3 end, 3 residues past where the read stops, is filled in from the germline J gene. This chain uses TRBV28 with TRBJ1-2; TRBD1 aligns across 9 bases. V dropped 8 bases and J dropped 5; count of bases not matched to a gene: 6. CDR1 and CDR2 from the germline V gene are MDHEN and SYDVKM. The length of the CDR3 is 13 residues. The DNA read from the CDR3 is TGTGCCAGCTCAACAGGGGGCGCATATGGC. The encoded protein is CASSTGGAYG. Given in full, the CDR3 is CASSTGGAYGYTF.

Notes on this clone: The CDR3 goes on 3 residues after the read ends, and that part is filled in from the germline J gene. The V gene is TRBV5-1, the J gene TRBJ2-1, with TRBD2 identical over 11 bases. The CDR3 extends over 15 amino acids. The V gene end was trimmed by 7 bases and the J gene end by 6 bases; junction bases not matched to a gene: 9. CDR1 is SGHRS and CDR2 is YFSETQ in the germline V gene. The sequenced CDR3 bases are TGCGCCAGCTCCCCTCCGGGACTAGCGGTCAATGAG. As protein: CASSPPGLAVNE. The full CDR3 protein is CASSPPGLAVNEQFF.

On this clone: Read coverage stops 3 residues before the CDR3 terminus; the germline J gene supplies the remainder. The chain joins TRBV20-1 to TRBJ2-7; 8 bases line up with TRBD1. The CDR3 has 14 residues. Looked up from germline, CDR1 is DFQATT and CDR2 is SNEGSKA (reference sequence). V lost 0 bases, J lost 3 bases, and 4 bases stayed unmatched. The CDR3 reads CSARDIQGDYEQYF. The sequenced CDR3 bases are TGCAGTGCTAGAGATATACAGGGGGACTACGAG.